This T cell receptor (beta chain) was sequenced in a study of shared clonotypes between healthy human individuals (TCRdb year 2020). In the study overall: The cohort included three men and a couple of women between 18 and 49 years of age. To increase sequencing depth and limit assay-specific biases, different laboratories used diverse techniques to prepare libraries and sequence TCR repertoires. To estimate repertoire size and how much clonotype sharing occurs between individuals, the study deeply sequenced the blood TCR repertoires of about five healthy adults. Per donor, leukapheresis produced somewhere between about 0.94 and 10 billion PBMCs. For each donor, CD4 naive and CD4 memory were each given three plates, CD8 naive was given two plates, and CD8 memory was given one plate.

Germline trimming amounts to 7 bases on V and 9 bases on J, with 12 as the count of junction bases outside the gene matches. Via the germline V gene (reference sequence), CDR1 is WNHNN and CDR2 SYGVQD. The CDR3 covers 14 residues, taking in both the cysteine and the phenylalanine. CDR3 DNA is the only sequence kept; it has 42 bases, read in frame from the first base. Donors were healthy HIV-negative adults with no recently reported acute infections or vaccinations. All donors were Caucasian adults living in Nashville, Tennessee, USA. CD4+ T cells were enriched by magnetic negative selection; naive cells were then positively selected on CD45RA, and the negative fraction formed the memory subset. Blood was collected by leukapheresis, and PBMCs were isolated by Ficoll-Histopaque density gradient centrifugation and then cryopreserved in liquid nitrogen vapor phase. Analytical flow cytometry was used to check the purity and quantity of every magnetically sorted T cell population. Genomic DNA was isolated from every sorted fraction and measured by UV absorbance on a Nanodrop 2000c.

Using the deep immunoSEQ assay, TCR CDR3 regions were amplified from genomic DNA by multiplex PCR. For each cell subset, the extracted genomic DNA was distributed evenly across all wells of several immunoSEQ 96-well plates, and each plate served as one replicate. For sorted subsets, each replicate PCR was loaded with around 220 ng genomic DNA, equivalent to 25,000 to 30,000 T cell genomes. The purified libraries were quantified using a Qubit 3.0 fluorometer, sized with a Bioanalyzer 2100, and then quantified again using the KAPA Library Quantification kit. Each immunoSEQ 96-well plate was sequenced on its own single-read 150-cycle Illumina NextSeq 550 flow cell. The study's processing was this. Because the immunoSEQ output included only junctional sequences and no quality scores, the filtering could not be the same as the filtering used for full-length reads. To assign V/J genes and CDR3, sequences were annotated against IMGT germline references using PyIR, a Python wrapper for IgBLAST v1.9. Reads were filtered out if the reads had weak V/J assignments (E-value above 1e-6), no CDR3, stop codons, out-of-frame junctions, or ambiguous translated residues. A V3J clonotype was defined by an identical inferred V gene, J gene, and CDR3 amino acid sequence. Percentage overlap between repertoires was calculated by dividing the number of shared unique clonotypes by the size of the smaller repertoire. Repertoire richness was assessed with RTK rarefaction, the Chao1 estimator, and Recon v2.1 estimates of unobserved clonotypes. Generation probabilities for all TCRbeta clonotypes obtained by the gDNA method from a handful of donors were computed using OLGA. Here the immuneACCESS table is served through TCRdb, limited to in-frame sequences with V and J called. Missing clones are a known gap in these copies; in checked studies unresolved V genes cover under half, and the rest lacks a known reason. D and trimming come from the DNA, and the V and J calls and clone size come from that table. The sample table contains approximately 2.5 million clones; only one count was recorded for over 85% of them. Roughly 0.39% of the sample rests with the top ten.

About this clone: The antigen it recognizes is unknown. One base away there is no much larger clone; base qualities are not given.

Broad study findings and their caveats: Only blood was sampled, and tissue TCR repertoires likely differ from those in blood. Because the study included only a small number of donors, the genetic and exposure-history diversity represented was limited. Across a few donors, approximately 5% of naive CD4, roughly 3.5% of naive CD8, 2.3% of memory CD4, and over 0.35% of memory CD8 clonotypes were shared. Even with the large sequencing depth, rarefaction of the sorted-subset datasets indicated that sequencing was incomplete. Pairwise subsampling indicated that sequencing depth was expected to affect the degree of clonotype sharing among donors. Compared with non-shared clonotypes, clonotypes shared by all four sorted-subset donors had higher generation probabilities. Larger estimated clonotype richness was generally found for naive subsets than for memory subsets.

The chain employs TRBV10-1 and TRBJ2-1, and 7 junctional nucleotides match TRBD1. The receptor was isolated from a man in his late teens or twenties in good health. Some clones in this sample may be carry-over from other donors' samples. Sequenced material: naive CD4+ T cells from PBMCs. What the cell subset or site label conveys for this sample: CD45RA+ positively selected. The DNA sequence is given as TGCGCCAGCAAATCCGGGACAGCCTCCGGTGAGCAGTTCTTC. It translates as CASKSGTASGEQFF.